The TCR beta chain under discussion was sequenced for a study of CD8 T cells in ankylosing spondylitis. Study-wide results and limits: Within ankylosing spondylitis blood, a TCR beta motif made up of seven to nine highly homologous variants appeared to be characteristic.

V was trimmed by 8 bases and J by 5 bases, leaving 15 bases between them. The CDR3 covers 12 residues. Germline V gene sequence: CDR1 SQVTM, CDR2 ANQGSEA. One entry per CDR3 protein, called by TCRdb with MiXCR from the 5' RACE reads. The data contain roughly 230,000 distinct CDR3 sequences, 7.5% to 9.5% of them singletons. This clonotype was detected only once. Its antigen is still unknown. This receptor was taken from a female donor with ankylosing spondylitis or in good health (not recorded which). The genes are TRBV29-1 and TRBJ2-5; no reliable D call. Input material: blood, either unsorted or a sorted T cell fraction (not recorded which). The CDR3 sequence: CSILLELETQYF. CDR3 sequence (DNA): TGCAGCATTCTTTTGGAGTTGGAGACCCAGTACTTC.